Shown below are 19 T cell receptor beta chains from a single sample sequenced in a study of T cells in Graves' hyperthyroidism and ophthalmopathy. Using RNA transcripts as the source, TCR beta CDR3 regions were amplified. The HTBI primer set was used in a first-round RT-PCR of the TCR CDR3. TCRdb used MiXCR to reprocess the multiplex PCR reads, holding one entry per CDR3 protein. The sample has around 500,000 distinct CDR3 sequences; 14% are singletons. Sample: blood. The source of these receptors is a woman in her thirties or forties with Graves' hyperthyroidism.

This clonotype occurred many times. This rearrangement joins TRBV10-3 to TRBJ2-7, with D tentatively TRBD1 (6 bases). In germline, CDR1 is ENHRY, CDR2 SYGVKD. The length of the CDR3 is 13 residues. Trimming cost V 3 bases and J 1 base, with 7 bases left between them. The CDR3 coding sequence is TGTGCCATCAGTGAAAGGGGGTCCTACGAGCAGTACTTC. Translation: CAISERGSYEQYF.

J is TRBJ2-7 and V is TRBV19, with a weak D call TRBD1 (6 bases). This CDR3 comprises 14 residues. V dropped 3 bases and J dropped 2 bases, with 11 bases sitting between them. Germline assignment: CDR1 LNHDA and CDR2 SQIVND (reference sequence). In DNA, the CDR3 is TGTGCCAGTAGTATTGCCAGGGGCCCCTACGAGCAGTACTTC. Translated, it gives CASSIARGPYEQYF.

This clonotype came up many times. The chain couples TRBV3-1 to TRBJ1-2; D uncertain. V was cut by 1 base and J by 4 bases, with 16 bases left in between. This CDR3 has 16 amino acids. Per germline, CDR1 LGHDT and CDR2 YNNKEL (reference sequence). This chain's CDR3 is CASSQGRGLVGYGYTF. The CDR3 bases are TGTGCCAGCAGCCAAGGAAGAGGGCTGGTTGGCTATGGCTACACCTTC.

This chain connects TRBV5-8 to TRBJ2-1; maybe TRBD1 (5 bases). CDR3 size: 13 residues. V lost 2 bases and J 5 bases, leaving 8 bases between the germline ends. Germline V CDR1 and CDR2: SGHTS, YDEGEE. The CDR3 region is CASSFVRDNEQFF. The CDR3 DNA follows: TGTGCCAGCAGCTTTGTCAGGGACAATGAGCAGTTCTTC.

This clonotype was seen a handful of times. The rearrangement uses TRBV19 and TRBJ2-2, with D possibly matching TRBD1 (5 bases). CDR3 length: 15 residues. The ends were cut back, 5 bases at V and 1 base at J, with 11 bases in the middle. The germline V gene encodes CDR1 LNHDA and CDR2 SQIVND (reference sequence). CDR3 region: CASSATRGNTGELFF. CDR3 coding DNA: TGTGCCAGTAGTGCGACAAGGGGGAACACCGGGGAGCTGTTTTTT. The entire variable domain, with the rest obtained from reference TRBV19 and TRBJ2-2, is as follows: DGGITQSPKYLFRKEGQNVTLSCEQNLNHDAMYWYRQDPGQGLRLIYYSQIVNDFQKGDIAEGYSVSREKKESFPLTVTSAQKNPTAFYLCASSATRGNTGELFFGEGSRLTVL.

This clonotype showed up many times. This chain joins TRBV12-3 or TRBV12-4 and TRBJ2-3, with D tentatively TRBD1 (6 bases). The CDR3 runs 16 residues. Trimming removed 4 bases at V and 1 base at J, with 15 bases between. The CDR3 DNA follows: TGTGCCAGCAGTTCCTCCACAGGGACGGGCACAGATACGCAGTATTTT. This encodes CASSSSTGTGTDTQYF.

Of note for this clonotype: Given a much more abundant clone one base away, this may be a read error. V gene TRBV2 combines with J gene TRBJ2-3, with 7 bases fitting TRBD2. Germline-derived CDR1 and CDR2 are SNHLY and FYNNEI. The CDR3 length is 15 residues. V lost 8 bases and J lost 4; bases outside the gene matches: 12. Here the CDR3 DNA reads TGTGCCAGCGGTGTAGGTAGCGGGCCGGCAGATACGCAGTATTTT. This translates into CASGVGSGPADTQYF.

The rearrangement joins TRBV24-1 to TRBJ2-6, with D tentatively TRBD1 (5 bases). Trimming shortened V by 2 bases and J by 2 bases, and 12 bases separated the two germline ends. Germline V gene lookup returns CDR1 KGHDR and CDR2 SFDVKD. The CDR3 contains 17 residues. CDR3 nucleotide sequence: TGTGCCACCAGTGATTCTCAAGGGGTGACTGGGGCCAACGTCCTGACTTTC. Translating it yields CATSDSQGVTGANVLTF.

On this clonotype: A read error may be the cause here, since a much bigger clone is one base away. The chain has TRBV28 and TRBJ1-6; D is perhaps TRBD1 (6 bases). V was trimmed by 8 bases and J by 8 bases, leaving 22 bases between them. The CDR3 length is 16 residues. Germline values: CDR1 MDHEN, CDR2 SYDVKM. CDR3 loop: CASGLQGNLRDSPLHF. DNA of the CDR3: TGTGCCAGCGGTCTACAGGGAAATTTAAGGGATTCACCCCTCCACTTT.

The genes are TRBV7-2 and TRBJ2-3; 10 bases are shared with TRBD2. Germline CDR1 is SGHTA and CDR2 is FQGNSA. V lost 4 bases, J lost 5 bases, and 6 bases stayed unmatched. This CDR3 comprises 15 residues. CDR3 sequence reads: CASSSQAGGEDTQYF. The CDR3 DNA is TGTGCCAGCAGCTCCCAAGCGGGAGGGGAAGATACGCAGTATTTT.

This clonotype has just a few counts. The rearrangement joins TRBV4-1 to TRBJ1-6, with TRBD1 matching 9 bases. The length of the CDR3 is 15 residues. CDR1 and CDR2 from the germline V gene are MGHRA and YSYEKL. V shed 3 bases, J shed 9 bases, and the junction held 6 bases outside the gene matches. The CDR3 sequence: CASSHGTGSGSPLHF. The CDR3 bases are TGCGCCAGCAGCCATGGGACAGGGAGCGGTTCACCCCTCCACTTT.

This clonotype showed up just a few times. The gene calls are TRBV5-1 and TRBJ2-7; D unresolved. Trimming removed 4 bases from V and 5 bases from J, with 22 bases in between. This CDR3 has 16 residues. The V gene's germline CDR1 is SGHRS and CDR2 YFSETQ. CDR3 DNA sequence: TGCGCCAGCAGCACGAGGACCCAGTCCGGAGCCAACGAGCAGTACTTC. Translating it yields CASSTRTQSGANEQYF.

This clonotype was counted ten times or more. The J gene is TRBJ2-1, the V gene TRBV12-3 or TRBV12-4; the D is unclear. The CDR3 has 15 amino acids. V was shortened by 2 bases and J by 10 bases, with 18 bases between the two germline ends. This CDR3 reads CASSLSFRDPKEQFF. CDR3 DNA sequence: TGTGCCAGCAGTTTATCTTTTAGGGATCCCAAGGAGCAGTTCTTC.

The genes are TRBV7-3 and TRBJ2-7; D gene uncertain. The V end was cut by 5 bases, the J end by 2 bases, with 16 bases between. Germline CDR1 SGHTA, CDR2 FQGTGA. This CDR3 has 15 amino acids. CDR3 in amino acids: CASSQYAAVTYEQYF. The CDR3 bases are TGTGCCAGCAGCCAATACGCGGCGGTCACCTACGAGCAGTACTTC.

This clonotype was detected many times. The chain joins TRBV20-1 to TRBJ2-3, with D uncertain. CDR3 size: 13 residues. Trimming pared 5 bases from V and 0 bases from J, leaving 9 bases between. Per the germline V gene, CDR1 is DFQATT and CDR2 is SNEGSKA (reference sequence). The CDR3 nucleotides are TGCAGTGCTCGGGCGATAAGCACAGATACGCAGTATTTT. Translated, it gives CSARAISTDTQYF.

Ten or more counts support this clonotype. This chain joins TRBV4-2 and TRBJ2-2, with D tentatively TRBD2 (6 bases). Germline V gene sequence: CDR1 LGHNA, CDR2 YNFKEQ. The CDR3 contains 16 residues. The V end was cut by 0 bases, the J end by 6 bases, with 14 bases between. The CDR3 here is CASSQDHEGEAGELFF. For the CDR3, the DNA is TGTGCCAGCAGCCAAGATCATGAAGGGGAGGCCGGGGAGCTGTTTTTT.

In this sample, this clonotype turned up a few times. The chain employs TRBV9 and TRBJ2-5; TRBD2 aligns across 12 bases. The CDR3 extends over 16 amino acids. Germline loops: CDR1 SGDLS, CDR2 YYNGEE. J lost 4 bases, V lost 0 bases, and 4 bases had no gene match. For the CDR3, the DNA is TGTGCCAGCAGCGTAGACTCGGGACTAGCGGGAGAGACCCAGTACTTC. It specifies CASSVDSGLAGETQYF.

CDR3 coding DNA: TGTGCCACACGGGACACCAACTATGGCTACACCTTC. This encodes CATRDTNYGYTF. The chain has TRBV30 and TRBJ1-2, with D possibly matching TRBD1 (6 bases). The CDR3 totals 12 residues. V was trimmed by 8 bases and J by 2 bases, leaving 12 bases between them. The germline V gene has CDR1 GTSNPN and CDR2 SVGIG (reference sequence).

The sample holds many counts of this clonotype. This chain connects TRBV15 to TRBJ1-2, with 8 bases that match TRBD1. With V trimmed by 0 bases and J by 1 base, 13 bases remained unmatched. The germline V gene has CDR1 LNHNV and CDR2 YYDKDF (reference sequence). CDR3 length: 19 amino acids. The CDR3 loop is CATSRDRGQTGAYNYGYTF. The CDR3 DNA sequence: TGTGCCACCAGCAGAGATCGGGGGCAGACAGGGGCCTATAACTATGGCTACACCTTC.